Detailed here is one TCR beta chain. This CDR3 is 15 amino acids long. Germline lookup yields CDR1 SGHTA and CDR2 FQGNSA. V was trimmed by 6 bases and J by 3 bases, leaving 17 bases between them. This record belongs to a study of cytomegalovirus exposure and HLA in healthy donors. PCR was performed using 60 Vbeta and 13 Jbeta primers. TCRdb's table, derived via immunoSEQ multiplex PCR, lists solely in-frame clones and lacks some. The repertoire consists of over 200,000 clones, with approximately 82% occurring once and the leading ten covering 0.58%. Sequences were obtained from PBMCs. The receptor was derived from a woman aged 40 to 50 in good health and CMV-seronegative. The chain carries TRBV7-2 and TRBJ1-1, with D possibly being TRBD1 (6 bases). CDR3 sequence: CASRPGEFGDTEAFF. Here the CDR3 DNA reads TGTGCCAGCAGACCAGGGGAGTTTGGGGACACTGAAGCTTTCTTT. Filled out from reference TRBV7-2 and TRBJ1-1, the complete variable domain reads GAGVSQSPSNKVTEKGKDVELRCDPISGHTALYWYRQSLGQGLEFLIYFQGNSAPDKSGLPSDRFSAERTGGSVSTLTIQRTQQEDSAVYLCASRPGEFGDTEAFFGQGTRLTVV.